The clone carrying this T cell receptor (beta chain) was counted a few times. These data come from a study of human T cells and chemical hapten exposure. TCRdb recomputed calls from the RACE reads with MiXCR, one row per CDR3 protein. The sample lists roughly 200,000 distinct CDR3 sequences; around 25% were seen once. Time point meaning: patch test 3, about 24 weeks after DPC sensitization. Treatment given: therapeutic diphenylcyclopropenone sensitization with weekly scalp DPC. V dropped 4 bases and J dropped 5 bases, with 12 bases sitting between them. This CDR3 is 14 amino acids long. The germline V gene encodes CDR1 SGHDN and CDR2 FVKESK.

This sequence joins TRBV14 and TRBJ1-5, with a tentative D call TRBD1 (5 bases). This specimen was whole blood, taken in connection with sensitization to the hapten diphenylcyclopropenone (DPC). This receptor was obtained from a woman aged 35 to 49 with alopecia areata. Some clones in this sample may be carry-over from other donors' samples. CDR3 nucleotide sequence: TGTGCCAGCAGCCCCCGGGGGGATTATCAGCCCCAGCATTTT. Translation gives CASSPRGDYQPQHF. The entire variable domain, with the rest obtained from reference TRBV14 and TRBJ1-5, is as follows: EAGVTQFPSHSVIEKGQTVTLRCDPISGHDNLYWYRRVMGKEIKFLLHFVKESKQDESGMPNNRFLAERTGGTYSTLKVQPAELEDSGVYFCASSPRGDYQPQHFGDGTRLSIL.